These 14 T cell receptor beta chains share one sample of origin, sequenced in a study of T cell clonality in common variable immunodeficiency. Study-wide results and limits: Fewer deletions and N-nucleotide insertions were reportedly seen in common variable immunodeficiency TCR beta sequences.

The protocol was immunoSEQ multiplex PCR, while the TCRdb copy is restricted to in-frame clones and leaves out a portion. This sample shows about 33,000 clones and no singletons; around 6.1% rests with the ten largest. Their antigen targets remain unknown. The specimen sequenced was peripheral blood mononuclear cells. These receptors were obtained from a human donor with common variable immunodeficiency.

Turning to this clone: The CDR3 end lies 3 residues beyond the end of the read and is filled in from the germline J gene. This chain uses TRBV18 with TRBJ2-7; D is perhaps TRBD2 (5 bases). CDR1 and CDR2 from the germline V gene are KGHSH and LQKENI. The CDR3 runs to 14 residues. V was shortened by 0 bases and J by 1 base, with 7 bases between the two germline ends. The sequenced part of the CDR3 DNA is TGTGCCAGCTCACCACCAGAGGGTTCCTACGAG. This sequence encodes CASSPPEGSYE. The entire CDR3 protein reads CASSPPEGSYEQYF. Full variable domain (outside the CDR3, taken from reference TRBV18 and TRBJ2-7): NAGVMQNPRHLVRRRGQEARLRCSPMKGHSHVYWYRQLPEEGLKFMVYLQKENIIDESGMPKERFSAEFPKEGPSILRIQQVVRGDSAAYFCASSPPEGSYEQYFGPGTRLTVT.

By its share, this clone is medium-sized. The CDR3 bases that were read are TGTGCCAGCAGACATACAGGGGAACCCTATGGC. Residues: CASRHTGEPYG. The full CDR3 is CASRHTGEPYGYTF. The rearrangement joins TRBV27 to TRBJ1-2; 7 bases map to TRBD1. The CDR3 end falls 3 residues outside the read, so it is completed with the germline J gene. Germline values: CDR1 MNHEY, CDR2 SMNVEV (reference sequence). V lost 6 bases to trimming and J lost 4 bases; unmatched junction nucleotides: 8. The CDR3 totals 14 residues.

On this clone itself: One end of the junction does not line up with germline, which may come from a read error. The DNA read from the CDR3 is TGTCCCAGCAGCCGGGACAGGGACACAGATACG. This codes for CPSSRDRDTDT. The CDR3 in full is CPSSRDRDTDTQYF. The gene calls are TRBV7-9 and TRBJ2-3, with 9 bases identical to TRBD1. The CDR3 end falls 3 residues outside the read, so it is completed with the germline J gene. CDR3 length: 14 residues. From germline, CDR1 is SEHNR and CDR2 FQNEAQ (reference sequence).

In its sample, this clone was seen many times. From the germline J gene comes the end of the CDR3, since the read stops 3 residues before it. This chain joins TRBV11-2 and TRBJ1-2; a weak D match, TRBD1 (6 bases). The CDR3 length is 13 residues. Deletions cut 1 base from V and 5 bases from J, with 8 bases between. Per germline, CDR1 SGHAT and CDR2 FQNNGV. The CDR3 DNA, read in part, is TGTGCCAGCAGCTTAGGGACAGCTTATGGC. Translated, it gives CASSLGTAYG. The CDR3 in full is CASSLGTAYGYTF.

There are a few counts of this clone. The CDR3 extends 3 residues past the end of the read, so its final part is completed from the germline J gene. The sample has other DNA sequences that encode this CDR3 too. J is TRBJ2-7 and V is TRBV18; tentatively, D is TRBD1 (5 bases). The germline CDR1 and CDR2 sequences are KGHSH and LQKENI. V was cut by 3 bases and J by 6 bases, with 15 bases left in between. The CDR3 is made up of 14 amino acids. The covered CDR3 bases are TGTGCCAGCTCACCCCTAGACAGTCCTAGCGAG. Encoded protein: CASSPLDSPSE. The complete CDR3 reads CASSPLDSPSEQYF.

This clone was seen many times. From the germline J gene comes the end of the CDR3, since the read stops 3 residues before it. This chain connects TRBV12-3 or TRBV12-4 to TRBJ2-2; 10 nucleotides match TRBD2. This CDR3 region has 19 residues. Unmatched junction bases numbered 13, after V lost 3 bases and J lost 3 bases. CDR3 DNA, as far as it was read: TGTGCCAGCAGTTTCCTGAGACTAAGCGGGGGGGCCGACACCGGGGAG. As protein: CASSFLRLSGGADTGE. The whole CDR3 protein is CASSFLRLSGGADTGELFF.

This clone was observed at least ten times. The observed sequence ends 3 residues before the CDR3 terminus, with the missing tail filled in from the germline J gene. The chain links TRBV19 to TRBJ1-2; D is undetermined. This CDR3 spans 11 amino acids. CDR1 and CDR2 from the germline V gene are LNHDA and SQIVND (reference sequence). Trimming removed 11 bases from V and 4 bases from J, with 11 bases in between. The sequenced part of the CDR3 DNA is TGTGCCGATGGCATACGCTATGGC. Translating gives CADGIRYG. The CDR3 in full is CADGIRYGYTF.

This clone was counted between two and nine times. CDR3: CAWGQSPISNQPQHF. CDR3 bases read: TGTGCCTGGGGACAGTCTCCGATTAGCAATCAGCCC. The chain is built from TRBV30 and TRBJ1-5; D might be TRBD1 (6 bases). The CDR3 end falls 3 residues outside the read, so it is completed with the germline J gene. Germline-derived CDR1 and CDR2 are GTSNPN and SVGIG (reference sequence). The CDR3 has 15 residues. Trimming shortened V by 5 bases and J by 0 bases, and 14 bases separated the two germline ends.

This clone was recorded a few times. The sequenced fragment ends 3 residues before the CDR3 boundary, so the rest is inferred from the germline J gene. Within the sample, other DNA sequences also encode this same CDR3. V gene TRBV18 combines with J gene TRBJ1-3, with 7 bases lining up with TRBD1. Germline CDR1 and CDR2: KGHSH and LQKENI. J lost 8 bases, V lost 6 bases, and 13 bases had no gene match. The CDR3 extends over 15 amino acids. The DNA read from the CDR3 is TGTGCCAGCTCCCTCATGGCCCACAGGGGTGACACC. It yields the protein CASSLMAHRGDT. The entire CDR3 sequence reads CASSLMAHRGDTIYF.

This clone was picked up many times. The CDR3 extends 3 residues past the end of the read, so its final part is completed from the germline J gene. V gene TRBV30 combines with J gene TRBJ2-3; a weak D match, TRBD2 (5 bases). The CDR3 runs 11 residues. CDR1 and CDR2 (germline): GTSNPN, SVGIG (reference sequence). The V end was cut by 4 bases, the J end by 6 bases, with 8 bases between. The CDR3 here is CAWKDWDTQYF. The sequenced part of the CDR3 DNA is TGTGCCTGGAAGGACTGGGATACG.

As concerns this clone: The CDR3 end is not reached by the read, which stops 3 residues before it; the germline J gene fills it in. This rearrangement joins TRBV7-6 to TRBJ2-5; the D gene is possibly TRBD2 (6 bases). In germline, CDR1 is SGHVS, CDR2 FNYEAQ. CDR3 length: 16 amino acids. V was clipped by 5 bases and J by 1 base, with 17 bases between them. The CDR3 bases that were read are TGTGCCAGCAGCACACAACCGCCGGGGGTCCAAGAGACC. This encodes CASSTQPPGVQET. The entire CDR3 reads CASSTQPPGVQETQYF.

Regarding this clone: The read terminates 3 residues ahead of where the CDR3 ends, so the germline J gene completes it. The chain links TRBV7-8 to TRBJ2-3; D remains unclear. The length of the CDR3 is 15 residues. V shed 1 base and J shed 5 bases, with 13 bases lying between them. Germline lookup yields CDR1 SGHVS and CDR2 FQNEAQ. CDR3 residues: CASSLGVAVEDTQYF. The covered CDR3 bases are TGTGCCAGCAGCTTAGGGGTCGCGGTAGAAGATACG. Full variable domain (remainder filled in from reference TRBV7-8 and TRBJ2-3): GAGVSQSPRYKVAKRGQDVALRCDPISGHVSLFWYQQALGQGPEFLTYFQNEAQLDKSGLPSDRFFAERPEGSVSTLKIQRTQQEDSAVYLCASSLGVAVEDTQYFGPGTRLTVL.

This clone appeared many times. The read is 3 residues too short to cover the CDR3 end, so that end is filled in from the germline J gene. The chain links TRBV19 to TRBJ2-7, with 7 positions matching TRBD2. J gave up 4 bases and V 4 bases, and 10 bases lay outside the gene matches. The germline CDR1 and CDR2 sequences are LNHDA and SQIVND (reference sequence). The CDR3 contains 15 residues. CDR3: CASSRIEAGWYEQYF. The DNA read from the CDR3 is TGTGCCAGTAGTAGAATAGAAGCGGGGTGGTACGAG. The full variable domain, with the rest looked up from reference TRBV19 and TRBJ2-7, is DGGITQSPKYLFRKEGQNVTLSCEQNLNHDAMYWYRQDPGQGLRLIYYSQIVNDFQKGDIAEGYSVSREKKESFPLTVTSAQKNPTAFYLCASSRIEAGWYEQYFGPGTRLTVT.

This clone came up many times. Read data end 3 residues before the CDR3 end; the end is taken from the germline J gene. The V and J genes are TRBV4-2 and TRBJ2-1, with unresolved D. CDR3 length: 14 residues. The germline V and J ends were trimmed by 5 bases and 2 bases, with 10 bases remaining between them. Germline V CDR1 and CDR2: LGHNA, YNFKEQ. The CDR3 sequence is CASSSGLTYNEQFF. The part of the CDR3 DNA that was read is TGTGCCAGCAGCTCTGGCCTCACCTACAATGAG.